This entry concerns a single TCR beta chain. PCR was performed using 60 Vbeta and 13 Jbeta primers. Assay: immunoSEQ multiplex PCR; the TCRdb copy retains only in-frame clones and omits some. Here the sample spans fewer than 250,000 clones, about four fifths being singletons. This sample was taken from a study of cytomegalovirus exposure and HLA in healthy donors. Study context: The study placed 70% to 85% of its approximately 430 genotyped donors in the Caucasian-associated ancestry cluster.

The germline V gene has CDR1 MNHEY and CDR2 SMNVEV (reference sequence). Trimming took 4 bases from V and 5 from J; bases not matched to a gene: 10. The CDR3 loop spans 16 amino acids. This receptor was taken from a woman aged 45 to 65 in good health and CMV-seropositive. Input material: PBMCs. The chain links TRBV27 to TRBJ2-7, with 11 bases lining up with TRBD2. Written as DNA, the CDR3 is TGTGCCAGCAGTTCCCGTAGCGGGGGGGTTAAAGACGAGCAGTACTTC. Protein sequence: CASSSRSGGVKDEQYF.